This T cell receptor (beta chain) was captured in a study of molecular identifiers for immune sequencing clone quantification. One entry per CDR3 protein, called by TCRdb with MiXCR from the PCR reads. The sample has under 75,000 distinct CDR3 sequences, under 20% seen once. This clonotype was counted ten times or more. Germline V gene data show CDR1 as ENHRY and CDR2 as SYGVKD. Trimming removed 2 bases from V and 3 bases from J, with 8 bases in between. The CDR3 has 13 residues. The TCR originated in a human donor in good health. Some libraries in this study had Jurkat cell RNA spiked in. The chain couples TRBV10-3 to TRBJ2-7; D remains ambiguous. The sample was naive CD8+ T cells from blood, with Jurkat cell RNA spiked in. Subset indicated: FACS-sorted CD8+CD4-CCR7+CD45RA+ naive T cells. In nucleotides, the CDR3 is TGTGCCATCAGTGAGAGGGCCAACTACGAGCAGTACTTC. The encoded protein is CAISERANYEQYF.